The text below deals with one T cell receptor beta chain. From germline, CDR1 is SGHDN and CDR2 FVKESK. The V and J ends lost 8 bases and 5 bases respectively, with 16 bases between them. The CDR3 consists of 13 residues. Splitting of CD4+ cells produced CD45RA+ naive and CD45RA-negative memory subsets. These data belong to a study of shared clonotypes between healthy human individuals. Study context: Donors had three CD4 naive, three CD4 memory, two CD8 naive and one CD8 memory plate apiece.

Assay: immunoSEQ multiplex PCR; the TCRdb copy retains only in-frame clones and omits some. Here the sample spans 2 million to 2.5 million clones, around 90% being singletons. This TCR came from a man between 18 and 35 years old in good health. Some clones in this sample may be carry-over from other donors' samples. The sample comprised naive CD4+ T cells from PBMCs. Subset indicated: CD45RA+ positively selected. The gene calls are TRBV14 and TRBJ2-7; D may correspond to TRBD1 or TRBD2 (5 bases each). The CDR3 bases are TGTGCCAGCTCTCGATTCCAGGGAGACGAGCAGTACTTC. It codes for CASSRFQGDEQYF. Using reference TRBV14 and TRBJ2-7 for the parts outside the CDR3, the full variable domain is EAGVTQFPSHSVIEKGQTVTLRCDPISGHDNLYWYRRVMGKEIKFLLHFVKESKQDESGMPNNRFLAERTGGTYSTLKVQPAELEDSGVYFCASSRFQGDEQYFGPGTRLTVT.